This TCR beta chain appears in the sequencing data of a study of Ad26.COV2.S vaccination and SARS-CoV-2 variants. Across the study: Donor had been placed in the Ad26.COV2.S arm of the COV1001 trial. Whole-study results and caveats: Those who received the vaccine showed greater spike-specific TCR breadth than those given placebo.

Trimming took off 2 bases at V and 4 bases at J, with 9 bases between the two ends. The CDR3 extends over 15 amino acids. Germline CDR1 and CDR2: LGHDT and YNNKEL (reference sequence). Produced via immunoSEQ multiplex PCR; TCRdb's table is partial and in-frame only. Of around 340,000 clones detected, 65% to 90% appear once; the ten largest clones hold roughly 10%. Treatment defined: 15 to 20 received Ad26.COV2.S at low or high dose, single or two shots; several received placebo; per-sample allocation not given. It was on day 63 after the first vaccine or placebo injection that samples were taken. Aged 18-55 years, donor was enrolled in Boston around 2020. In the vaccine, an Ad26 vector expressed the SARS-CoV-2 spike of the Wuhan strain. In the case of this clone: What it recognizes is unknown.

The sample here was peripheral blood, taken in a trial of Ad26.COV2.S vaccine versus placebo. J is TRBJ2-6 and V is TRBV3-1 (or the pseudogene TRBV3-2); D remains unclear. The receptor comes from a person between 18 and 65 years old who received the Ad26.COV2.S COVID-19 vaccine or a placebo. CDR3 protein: CASSQHAAGANVLTF. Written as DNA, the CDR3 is TGTGCCAGCAGCCAACACGCGGCAGGGGCCAACGTCCTGACTTTC.